This paragraph covers one T cell receptor beta chain sequence. The antigen is unknown. This sample was taken from a study of T cells in Graves' hyperthyroidism and ophthalmopathy. Study as a whole: Peripheral blood draws took place at initial diagnosis, ahead of any treatment.

Graves' hyperthyroidism is called stable when ophthalmopathy does not progress within 18 months. Patients aged 18 to 65 had newly diagnosed hyperthyroidism lasting under 2 months. Findings and limits, study-wide: Within blood appeared most thyroid clonotypes that had expanded above 0.001.

RNA transcripts yielded amplified TCR beta CDR3 regions. RT-PCR in the first round (using the HTBI primer set) targeted the TCR CDR3. Via MiXCR, TCRdb re-called the multiplex PCR reads, giving one row per CDR3 protein. This table has 300,000 to 400,000 distinct CDR3 sequences, over 15% appearing once. Trimming at V came to 4 bases and at J to 3 bases, leaving 9 bases not matched to a gene. The CDR3 length is 17 residues. Germline CDR1 SGHDN, CDR2 FVKESK. Sequencing input: blood. This receptor was taken from a woman aged 45-65 years with Graves' hyperthyroidism. J is TRBJ2-3 and V is TRBV14, with 11 positions matching TRBD2. The CDR3, as DNA: TGTGCCAGCAGCCGAAGGCTAGCGGGGGGTCAGACAGATACGCAGTATTTT. It is translated as CASSRRLAGGQTDTQYF.